This T cell receptor (beta chain) was recorded in a study of cytomegalovirus exposure and HLA in healthy donors. Primers for the PCR totalled 60 Vbeta and 13 Jbeta. TCRdb keeps only in-frame clones here, not all; method: immunoSEQ multiplex PCR. The sample includes 210,000 or so clones, about 77% seen only once; the top ten take 2.1%. The clonotype originates from a woman aged 30 to 39 in good health and CMV-seropositive. Material for sequencing was PBMCs.

This CDR3 reads CASKGQGDEKLFF. CDR3 in DNA: TGTGCCAGCAAAGGACAGGGTGATGAAAAACTGTTTTTT. The V gene is TRBV2, the J gene TRBJ1-4; 8 nucleotides match TRBD1. Per the germline V gene, CDR1 is SNHLY and CDR2 is FYNNEI. This CDR3 has 13 amino acids. The ends lost 7 bases at V and 6 bases at J; junction bases unmatched: 4.